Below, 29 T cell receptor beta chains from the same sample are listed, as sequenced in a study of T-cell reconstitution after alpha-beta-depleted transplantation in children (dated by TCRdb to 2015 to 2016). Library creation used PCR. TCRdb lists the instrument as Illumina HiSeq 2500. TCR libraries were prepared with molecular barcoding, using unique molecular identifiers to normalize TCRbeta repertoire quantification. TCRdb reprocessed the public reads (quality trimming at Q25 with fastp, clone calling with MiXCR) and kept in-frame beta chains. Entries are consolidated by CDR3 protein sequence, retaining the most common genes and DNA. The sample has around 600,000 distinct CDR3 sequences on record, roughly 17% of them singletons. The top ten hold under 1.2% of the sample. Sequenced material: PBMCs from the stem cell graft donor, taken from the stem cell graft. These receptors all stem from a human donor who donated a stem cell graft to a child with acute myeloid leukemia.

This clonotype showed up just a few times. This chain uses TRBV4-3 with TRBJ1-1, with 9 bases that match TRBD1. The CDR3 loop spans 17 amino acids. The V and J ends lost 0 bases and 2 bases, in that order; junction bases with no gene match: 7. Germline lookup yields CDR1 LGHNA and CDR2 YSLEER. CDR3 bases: TGCGCCAGCAGCCAAGAGGGACAGGGTCCGATAAACACTGAAGCTTTCTTT. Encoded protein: CASSQEGQGPINTEAFF.

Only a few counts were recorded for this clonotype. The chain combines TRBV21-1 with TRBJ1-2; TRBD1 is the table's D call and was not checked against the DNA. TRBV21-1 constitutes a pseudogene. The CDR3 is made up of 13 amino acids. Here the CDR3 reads CASSKGRGYGYTF. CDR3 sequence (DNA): TGTGCCAGCAGCAAAGGCCGGGGATATGGCTACACCTTC.

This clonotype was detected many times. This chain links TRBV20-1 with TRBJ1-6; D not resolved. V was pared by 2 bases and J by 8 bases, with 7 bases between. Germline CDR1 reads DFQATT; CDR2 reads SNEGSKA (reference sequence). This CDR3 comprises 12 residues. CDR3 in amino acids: CSARPQDSPLHF. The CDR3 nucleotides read TGCAGTGCTAGACCCCAGGATTCACCCCTCCACTTT.

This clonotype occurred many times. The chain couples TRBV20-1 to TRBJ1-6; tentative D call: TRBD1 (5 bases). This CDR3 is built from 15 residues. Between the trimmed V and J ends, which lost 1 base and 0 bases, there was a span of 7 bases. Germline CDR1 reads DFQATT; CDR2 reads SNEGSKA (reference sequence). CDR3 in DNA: TGCAGTGCTAGAGTTGGGGGCTCCTATAATTCACCCCTCCACTTT. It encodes CSARVGGSYNSPLHF.

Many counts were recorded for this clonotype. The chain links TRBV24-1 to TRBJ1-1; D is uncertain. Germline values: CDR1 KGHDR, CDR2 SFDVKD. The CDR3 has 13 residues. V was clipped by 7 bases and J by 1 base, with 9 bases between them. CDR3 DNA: TGTGCCACCAGGTGGTCAGCGAACACTGAAGCTTTCTTT. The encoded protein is CATRWSANTEAFF.

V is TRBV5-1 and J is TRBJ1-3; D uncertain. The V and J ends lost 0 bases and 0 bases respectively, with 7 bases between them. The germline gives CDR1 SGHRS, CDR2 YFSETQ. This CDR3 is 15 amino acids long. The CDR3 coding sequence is TGCGCCAGCAGCTTGGACGGGAACTCTGGAAACACCATATATTTT. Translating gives CASSLDGNSGNTIYF. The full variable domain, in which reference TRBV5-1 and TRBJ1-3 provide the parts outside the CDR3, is KAGVTQTPRYLIKTRGQQVTLSCSPISGHRSVSWYQQTPGQGLQFLFEYFSETQRNKGNFPGRFSGRQFSNSRSEMNVSTLELGDSALYLCASSLDGNSGNTIYFGEGSWLTVV.

The CDR3 DNA sequence: TGTGCCACCAGCGACCCTGCTTCACCCCTCCACTTT. Residues: CATSDPASPLHF. The rearrangement joins TRBV15 to TRBJ1-6; D unclear. CDR1 and CDR2 from the germline V gene are LNHNV and YYDKDF (reference sequence). The CDR3 extends over 12 amino acids. V was pared by 5 bases and J by 9 bases, with 8 bases between.

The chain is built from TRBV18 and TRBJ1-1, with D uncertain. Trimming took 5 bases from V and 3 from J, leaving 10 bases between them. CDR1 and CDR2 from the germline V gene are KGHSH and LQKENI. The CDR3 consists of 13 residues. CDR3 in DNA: TGTGCCAGCTCATCCCGGTCGGACACTGAAGCTTTCTTT. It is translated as CASSSRSDTEAFF.

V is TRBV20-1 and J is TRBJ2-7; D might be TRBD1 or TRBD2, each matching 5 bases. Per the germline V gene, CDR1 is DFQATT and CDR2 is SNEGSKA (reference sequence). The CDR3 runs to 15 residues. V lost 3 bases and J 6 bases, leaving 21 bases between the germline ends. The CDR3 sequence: CSARAGTGVWTEQYF. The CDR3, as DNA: TGCAGTGCTAGGGCCGGGACCGGTGTTTGGACCGAGCAGTACTTC.

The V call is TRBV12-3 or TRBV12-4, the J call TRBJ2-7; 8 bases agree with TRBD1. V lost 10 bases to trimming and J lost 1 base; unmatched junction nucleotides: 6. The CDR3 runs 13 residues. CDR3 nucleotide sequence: TGTGCCACCCGACAGGGGACGTCCTACGAGCAGTACTTC. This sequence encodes CATRQGTSYEQYF.

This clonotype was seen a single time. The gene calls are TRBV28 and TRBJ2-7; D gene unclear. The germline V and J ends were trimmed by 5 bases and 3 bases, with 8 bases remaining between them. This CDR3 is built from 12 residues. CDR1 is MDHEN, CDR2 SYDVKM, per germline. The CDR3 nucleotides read TGTGCCAGCAGTACAGATAACTACGAGCAGTACGTC. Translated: CASSTDNYEQYV.

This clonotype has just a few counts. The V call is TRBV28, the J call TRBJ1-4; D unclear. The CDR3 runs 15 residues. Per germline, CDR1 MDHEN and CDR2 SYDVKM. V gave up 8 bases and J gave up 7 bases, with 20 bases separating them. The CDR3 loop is CASHTTRGVGEKLFF. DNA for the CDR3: TGTGCCAGCCATACGACACGGGGAGTAGGTGAAAAACTGTTTTTT.

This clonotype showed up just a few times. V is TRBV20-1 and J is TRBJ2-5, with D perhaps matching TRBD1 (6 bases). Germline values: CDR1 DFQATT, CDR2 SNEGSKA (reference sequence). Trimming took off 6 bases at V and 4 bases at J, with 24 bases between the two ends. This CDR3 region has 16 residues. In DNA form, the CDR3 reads TGCAGTGCCGTCAAAGTGGACTTAAGAGGGGGAGAGACCCAGTACTTC. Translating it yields CSAVKVDLRGGETQYF.

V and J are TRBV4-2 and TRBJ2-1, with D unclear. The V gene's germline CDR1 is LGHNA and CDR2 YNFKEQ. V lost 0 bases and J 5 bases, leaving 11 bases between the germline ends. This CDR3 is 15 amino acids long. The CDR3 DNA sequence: TGTGCCAGCAGCCAAGAAGGAAGCCGCGACAATGAGCAGTTCTTC. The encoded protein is CASSQEGSRDNEQFF.

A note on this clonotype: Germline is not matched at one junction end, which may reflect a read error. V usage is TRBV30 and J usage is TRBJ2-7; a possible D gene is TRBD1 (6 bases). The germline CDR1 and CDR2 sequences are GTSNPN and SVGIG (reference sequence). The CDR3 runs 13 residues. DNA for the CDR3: TGTGCCTGGAGTGTCTACACAGGGTACGACCAGTACTTC. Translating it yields CAWSVYTGYDQYF.

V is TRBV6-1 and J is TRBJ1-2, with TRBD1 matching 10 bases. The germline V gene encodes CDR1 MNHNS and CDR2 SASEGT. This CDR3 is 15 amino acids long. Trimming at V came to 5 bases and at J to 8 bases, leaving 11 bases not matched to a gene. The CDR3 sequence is CASSPDRGLKGGYTF. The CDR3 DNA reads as TGTGCCAGCAGTCCCGACAGGGGGCTAAAGGGCGGCTACACCTTC.

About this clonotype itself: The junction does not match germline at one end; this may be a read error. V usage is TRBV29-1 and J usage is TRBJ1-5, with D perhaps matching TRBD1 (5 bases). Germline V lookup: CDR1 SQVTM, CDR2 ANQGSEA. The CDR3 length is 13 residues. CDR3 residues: CSVQEHSKQPQHF. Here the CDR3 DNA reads TGCAGCGTACAGGAACATAGCAAACAGCCCCAGCATTTT.

CDR3 sequence (DNA): TGTGCCAGCAGCCCGACGGGGGGTGGACGGACCGGGGAGCTGTTTTTT. It is translated as CASSPTGGGRTGELFF. V gene TRBV11-1 combines with J gene TRBJ2-2; 7 bases are shared with TRBD2. There are 16 residues in the CDR3. V shed 5 bases and J 5 bases; nucleotides not matched to a gene: 11. Germline V CDR1 and CDR2: SGHAT, FQDESV (reference sequence).

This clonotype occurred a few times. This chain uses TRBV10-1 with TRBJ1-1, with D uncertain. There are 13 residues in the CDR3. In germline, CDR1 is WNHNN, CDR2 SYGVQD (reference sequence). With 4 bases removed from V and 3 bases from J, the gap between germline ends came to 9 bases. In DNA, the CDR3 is TGCGCCAGCAGTGCTGGTGTGTACACTGAAGCTTTCTTT. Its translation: CASSAGVYTEAFF.

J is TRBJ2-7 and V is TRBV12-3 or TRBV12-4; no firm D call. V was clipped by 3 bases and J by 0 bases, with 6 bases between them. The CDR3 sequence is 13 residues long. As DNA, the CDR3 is TGTGCCAGCAGTTTGCAGGACTCCTACGAGCAGTACGTC. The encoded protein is CASSLQDSYEQYV.

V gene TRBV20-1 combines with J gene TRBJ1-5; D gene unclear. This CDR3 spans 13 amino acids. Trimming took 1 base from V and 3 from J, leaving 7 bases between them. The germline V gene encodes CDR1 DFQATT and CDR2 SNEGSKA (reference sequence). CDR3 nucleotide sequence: TGCAGTGCTAGAGGGCGGATCAATCAGCCCCAGCATTTT. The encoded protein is CSARGRINQPQHF.

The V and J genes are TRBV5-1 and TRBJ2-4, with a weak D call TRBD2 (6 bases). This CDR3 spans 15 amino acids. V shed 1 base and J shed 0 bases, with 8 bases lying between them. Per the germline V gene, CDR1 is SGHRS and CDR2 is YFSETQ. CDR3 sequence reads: CASSLSGVAKNIQYF. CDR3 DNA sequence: TGCGCCAGCAGCTTGTCGGGGGTAGCCAAAAACATTCAGTACTTC.

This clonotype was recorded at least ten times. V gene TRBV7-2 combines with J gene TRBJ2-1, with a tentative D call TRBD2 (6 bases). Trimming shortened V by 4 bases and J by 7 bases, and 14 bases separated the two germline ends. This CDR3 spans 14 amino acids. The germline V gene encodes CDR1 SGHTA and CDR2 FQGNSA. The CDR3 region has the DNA TGTGCCAGCAGCTCAATGGGACTTTCGAATGAGCAGTTCTTC. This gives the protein CASSSMGLSNEQFF. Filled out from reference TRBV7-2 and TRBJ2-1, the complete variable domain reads GAGVSQSPSNKVTEKGKDVELRCDPISGHTALYWYRQSLGQGLEFLIYFQGNSAPDKSGLPSDRFSAERTGGSVSTLTIQRTQQEDSAVYLCASSSMGLSNEQFFGPGTRLTVL.

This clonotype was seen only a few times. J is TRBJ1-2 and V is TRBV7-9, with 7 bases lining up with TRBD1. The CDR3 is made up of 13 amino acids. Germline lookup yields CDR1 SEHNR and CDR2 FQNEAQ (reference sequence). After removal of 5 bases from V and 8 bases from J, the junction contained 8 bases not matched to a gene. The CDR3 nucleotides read TGTGCCAGCAGCCCACAGGGGCTGGGCGGCTACACCTTC. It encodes CASSPQGLGGYTF.

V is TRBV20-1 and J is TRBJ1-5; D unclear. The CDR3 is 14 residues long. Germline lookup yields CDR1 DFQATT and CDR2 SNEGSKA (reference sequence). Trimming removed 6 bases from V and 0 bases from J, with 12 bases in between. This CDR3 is CSANRPNSNQPQHF. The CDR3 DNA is TGCAGTGCCAACCGACCGAATAGCAATCAGCCCCAGCATTTT.

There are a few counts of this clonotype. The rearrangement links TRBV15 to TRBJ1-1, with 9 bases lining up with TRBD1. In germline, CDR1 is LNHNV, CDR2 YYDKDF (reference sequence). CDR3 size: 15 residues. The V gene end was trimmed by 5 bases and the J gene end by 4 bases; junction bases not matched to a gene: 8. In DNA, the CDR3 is TGTGCCACCAGCGCTCGGACAGGGGATATCACTGAAGCTTTCTTT. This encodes CATSARTGDITEAFF.

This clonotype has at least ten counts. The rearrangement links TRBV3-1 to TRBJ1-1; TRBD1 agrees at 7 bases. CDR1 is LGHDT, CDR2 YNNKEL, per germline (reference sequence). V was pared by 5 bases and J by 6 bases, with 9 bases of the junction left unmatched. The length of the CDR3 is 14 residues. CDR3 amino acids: CASSTTGRRAEAFF. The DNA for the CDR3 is TGTGCCAGCAGCACGACAGGGCGAAGGGCTGAAGCTTTCTTT.

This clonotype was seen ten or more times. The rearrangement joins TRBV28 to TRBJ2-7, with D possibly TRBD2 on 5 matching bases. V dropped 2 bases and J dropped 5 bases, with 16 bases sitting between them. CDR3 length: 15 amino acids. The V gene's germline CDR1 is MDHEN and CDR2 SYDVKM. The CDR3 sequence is CASSLGTVEVHEQYV. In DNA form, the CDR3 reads TGTGCCAGCAGTTTAGGTACAGTGGAGGTCCACGAGCAGTACGTC.

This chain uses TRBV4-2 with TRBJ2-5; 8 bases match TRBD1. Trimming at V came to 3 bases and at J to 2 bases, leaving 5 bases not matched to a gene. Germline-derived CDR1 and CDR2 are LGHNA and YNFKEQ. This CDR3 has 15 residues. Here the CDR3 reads CASSQRTGFQETQYF. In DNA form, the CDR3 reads TGTGCCAGCAGCCAGAGGACAGGGTTTCAAGAGACCCAGTACTTC.